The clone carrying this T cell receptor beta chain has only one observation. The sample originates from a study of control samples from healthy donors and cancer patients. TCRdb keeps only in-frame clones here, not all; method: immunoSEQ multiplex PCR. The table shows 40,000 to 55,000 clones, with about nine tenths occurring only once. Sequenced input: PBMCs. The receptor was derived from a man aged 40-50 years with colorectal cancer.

CDR3 amino acids: CASSLGGGSSYNEQFF. The DNA of the CDR3 is TGTGCCAGCAGTTTGGGGGGCGGGAGCTCCTACAATGAGCAGTTCTTC. The chain is built from TRBV28 and TRBJ2-1; possible D gene TRBD2, 7 bases. Germline lookup yields CDR1 MDHEN and CDR2 SYDVKM. V lost 3 bases and J 0 bases, leaving 12 bases between the germline ends. There are 16 residues in the CDR3.